This TCR beta chain is from a study of siplizumab effects on memory and regulatory T cells. The study's findings and limits: The apparent diversity of naive T cells exceeded that of memory cells, and naive T cells seemed to make a major contribution to the alloresponse.

Of note for this clone: Its target is not known.

J lost 7 bases, V lost 2 bases, and 4 bases had no gene match. This CDR3 has 15 amino acids. Germline V gene lookup returns CDR1 SGHAT and CDR2 FQNNGV. Repertoires were generated with immunoSEQ multiplex PCR, while TCRdb's copy carries only in-frame clones and drops some. The sample lists roughly 9,600 clones; approximately 42% were seen once. Mixed lymphocyte reaction cells were cocultured at 37°C for more than 5 days. The chain employs TRBV11-2 and TRBJ2-1; 11 bases agree with TRBD2. The sequence came from a human donor in good health; the cells came from an allogeneic mixed lymphocyte reaction. Sequenced material: CFSE-low (dividing) CD4+ T cells sorted from an allogeneic mixed lymphocyte reaction. DNA of the CDR3: TGTGCCAGCAGCTTAATGTCTAGCGGGAGGAATGAGCAGTTCTTC. It codes for CASSLMSSGRNEQFF.